These T cell receptor beta chains were read from a single sample in a study of shared clonotypes between healthy human individuals. Clones were sequenced by immunoSEQ multiplex PCR, and TCRdb holds only the in-frame ones, with some missing. The sample has more than 850,000 clones, about 80% seen once. The sequenced sample was memory CD4+ T cells from PBMCs. These receptors all come from a man aged 18 to 30 in good health. Some clones in this sample may be carry-over from other donors' samples. Each CDR3 is given with its conserved first and last residue. D genes are given only for firm matches. Some rows mark clone size as missing; the rest say once, few, many or name a class of expanded clone.

>TRBV7-2|16|.|.|TRBJ1-2
CASSLMSITLGYGYTF
TGTGCCAGCAGCTTAATGAGCATCACCCTTGGCTATGGCTACACCTTC
>TRBV28|15|TRBD1|.|TRBJ1-2
CASRSGQPGRYGYTF
TGTGCCAGCAGGTCGGGACAGCCAGGCCGCTATGGCTACACCTTC
>TRBV6-1|14|.|few|TRBJ1-1
CASSEDRVWTEAFF
TGTGCCAGCAGTGAAGACAGGGTGTGGACTGAAGCTTTCTTT
>TRBV5-1|15|TRBD1|.|TRBJ2-3
CASSSPGQSTDTQYF
TGCGCCAGCAGCTCGCCGGGACAGAGCACAGATACGCAGTATTTT
>TRBV30|16|TRBD2|.|TRBJ2-2
CAWSVLVAGGPGELFF
TGTGCCTGGAGTGTACTGGTAGCGGGAGGGCCGGGGGAGCTGTTTTTT
>TRBV5-1|15|TRBD1|.|TRBJ2-5
CASSLVSGGEETQYF
TGCGCCAGCAGCTTGGTGTCAGGGGGAGAAGAGACCCAGTACTTC
>TRBV30|13|.|.|TRBJ1-2
CAWSLQVGYGYTF
TGTGCCTGGAGCCTGCAGGTGGGGTATGGCTACACCTTC
>TRBV27|15|TRBD1|.|TRBJ2-3
CASSDRDRGPGTQYF
TGTGCCAGCAGTGACAGGGACAGGGGACCCGGTACGCAGTATTTT
>TRBV5-1|13|.|.|TRBJ2-5
CASSPRGQETQYF
TGCGCCAGCAGCCCCCGTGGGCAAGAGACCCAGTACTTC
>TRBV5-1|17|TRBD2|.|TRBJ2-2
CASSLARGGTNTGELFF
TGCGCCAGCAGCTTGGCCCGGGGGGGCACCAACACCGGGGAGCTGTTTTTT
>TRBV4-1|15|.|once|TRBJ2-5
CASSQGASVGETQYF
TGCGCCAGCAGCCAAGGTGCTAGCGTCGGAGAGACCCAGTACTTC
>TRBV2|12|TRBD1|.|TRBJ1-2
CASTGQGPGYTF
TGTGCCAGCACCGGACAGGGACCTGGCTACACCTTC
>TRBV27|15|TRBD2|.|TRBJ2-7
CASSLSVGGPYEQYF
TGTGCCAGCAGTTTATCCGTGGGAGGGCCTTACGAGCAGTACTTC
>TRBV2|13|.|.|TRBJ1-2
CASSDGLLYGYTF
TGTGCCAGCAGCGACGGACTGCTCTATGGCTACACCTTC
>TRBV7-3|14|.|.|TRBJ2-5
CASSLIDTGETQYF
TGTGCCAGCAGCTTAATAGATACCGGGGAGACCCAGTACTTC